This TCR beta chain was captured in a study of graft-versus-host responses after intestinal transplantation (dated by TCRdb to 2020 to 2022). About the investigation overall: The transplants that recipients got were multivisceral, liver-intestinal, or isolated intestinal. Alloreactive clones were identified by sequencing pre-transplant mixed lymphocyte reaction products and comparing these products with unstimulated pre-transplant donor and recipient T cells. Graft-versus-host and host-versus-graft alloreactive T cell clones were tracked in the graft, circulation and bone marrow after intestinal transplantation using bulk TCR-beta CDR3 sequencing. The cohort enrolled 20 to 30 intestinal transplant recipients, one of whom was a retransplant, and a few patients without pretransplant specimens were excluded. All recipients received anti-thymocyte globulin induction followed by maintenance tacrolimus and steroids for three to four years. A peak of at least 4% donor T cells among recipient peripheral blood mononuclear cells was the definition used for donor T cell macrochimerism. Rather than being sequenced by the commercial service, samples from a few later patients were sequenced in-house on an Illumina MiSeq and processed with MiXCR.

The paper as a whole reports these results and caveats: Patients with donor T cell macrochimerism had high GvH to HvG T cell clonal ratios in their allografts. GvH clones turned up in recipient bone marrow, with some appearing earlier in ileal mucosa or blood, a pattern consistent with an intestinal mucosal origin. Peak levels of circulating GvH clones were associated with declines in HvG clones early after transplant. The relatively low number and heterogeneity of intestinal transplant patients limited the conclusions.

The cysteine opens and the phenylalanine closes a CDR3 of 16 amino acids. The CDR3 DNA has 48 bases and is translated from base 1. The germline V gene provides CDR1 SGHAT and CDR2 FQNNGV. Trimming leaves V shorter by 5 bases and J shorter by 4 bases, with the junction holding 9 bases beyond the gene matches. The library was prepared using the immunoSEQ multiplex PCR assay. For most patients, genomic DNA was isolated using the Qiagen DNeasy Blood and Tissue Kit and was shipped frozen to Adaptive Biotechnologies for TCR sequencing. High-throughput TCR-beta CDR3 sequencing of genomic DNA from most patients was performed by Adaptive Biotechnologies. Concerning the study's data processing: TCR sequencing data for some 19 patients were retrieved from Adaptive's ImmunoSEQ software; three other patients were processed with MiXCR and VDJtools. To correct CD4 versus CD8 sorting errors, any sequence found in both subsets at a frequency ratio below 5:1 was removed. CDR3 nucleotide sequences shared by donor and recipient were removed because the origin of these sequences could not be assigned. To count as alloreactive, a clone needed at least 2-fold expansion over unstimulated cells and a minimum CFSE-low frequency of 0.002% (template counts) or 0.001% (read counts). Mappable clones were those detected in sequenced pre-transplant spleen, lymph node, or MLR CFSE-low populations of the donor or recipient. Cumulative frequency of alloreactive clones was calculated as a percentage of all sequences weighted by copy number. TCRdb re-hosts the immuneACCESS table, in-frame sequences only. Its copies lack some clones; in the studies checked, an unresolved V gene accounts for under half of them, and the cause for the rest is not known. Clonal size and the V and J genes are those of that table, whereas D and trimming came from the DNA. This sample gives about 130,000 clones in total; about nine tenths of them show up just once. The top ten clones comprise about 0.18% of the sample.

The count of this clone is one. No cognate antigen has been identified for it. No much larger clonotype is one base removed from it; base qualities were not supplied. The intended sense of this specimen's time point label: cells obtained before transplantation from donor or recipient. CD3+CD4+ and CD3+CD8+ populations were FACS-sorted from unstimulated pre-transplant donor and recipient cells taken from spleen or lymph nodes. The rearrangement combines TRBV11-2 with TRBJ1-3, and 9 bases in between align with TRBD1. The receptor's source is a human donor who received an intestinal transplant. This specimen consisted of unstimulated CD4+ T cells sorted from spleen or lymph node cells, obtained before intestinal transplant. The sequence in DNA is TGTGCCAGCAGCACCCATAACAGGGGGCCCGGAAACACCATATATTTT. Its translation reads: CASSTHNRGPGNTIYF.